This TCR beta chain appears in the sequencing data of a study of cytomegalovirus exposure and HLA in healthy donors. Points from the study as a whole: Common viral pathogens (according to a later analysis) appeared linked to several of the most significant clusters.

This CDR3 has 13 residues. In germline, CDR1 is SGDLS, CDR2 YYNGEE. Trimming stripped 1 base from V and 1 base from J, with 5 bases between. PCR involved 60 Vbeta and 13 Jbeta primers. Clones were read by immunoSEQ multiplex PCR, and TCRdb kept only the in-frame ones, dropping some. The sample carries approximately 120,000 clones, 74% recorded once. To note about this clone: As yet, its antigen is unknown.

Sequenced sample: PBMCs. The genes are TRBV9 and TRBJ1-1; the D is unclear. The origin of this receptor is a woman between 50 and 59 years old in good health and CMV-seropositive. The CDR3 loop reads CASSVQANTEAFF. Written as DNA, the CDR3 is TGTGCCAGCAGCGTACAGGCGAACACTGAAGCTTTCTTT.